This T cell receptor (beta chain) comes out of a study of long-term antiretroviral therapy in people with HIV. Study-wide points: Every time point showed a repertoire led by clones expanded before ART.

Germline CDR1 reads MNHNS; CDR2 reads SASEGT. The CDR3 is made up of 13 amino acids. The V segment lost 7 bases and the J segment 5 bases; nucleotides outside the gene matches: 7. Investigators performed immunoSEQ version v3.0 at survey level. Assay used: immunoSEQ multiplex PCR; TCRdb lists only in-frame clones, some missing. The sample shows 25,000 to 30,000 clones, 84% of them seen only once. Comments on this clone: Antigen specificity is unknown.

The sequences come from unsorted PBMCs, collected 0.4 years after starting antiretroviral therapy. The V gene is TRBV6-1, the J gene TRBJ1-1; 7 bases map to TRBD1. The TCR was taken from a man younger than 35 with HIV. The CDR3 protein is CASIGTEGTEAFF. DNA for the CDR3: TGTGCCAGCATCGGGACAGAAGGAACTGAAGCTTTCTTT.